The 2 T cell receptor beta chains listed next were all sequenced from one sample in a study of T-cell memory formation after mild COVID-19. TCRdb passed the 5' RACE reads through MiXCR, listing each CDR3 protein once. The sample has approximately 350,000 distinct CDR3 sequences, roughly 13% seen once. The specimen sequenced was PBMCs or a T cell subset sorted from them (not recorded which). These receptors were obtained from a young man who had mild COVID-19 (a few samples of this study predate the infection). Cell type and time point are not known.

V usage is TRBV18 and J usage is TRBJ1-6; no clear D gene. There are 14 residues in the CDR3. Between the trimmed V and J ends, which lost 6 bases and 7 bases, there was a span of 13 bases. Germline V gene lookup returns CDR1 KGHSH and CDR2 LQKENI. Here the CDR3 DNA reads TGTGCCAGCTCGCCCACCTCGGCGAATTCACCCCTCCACTTT. Translated, it gives CASSPTSANSPLHF.

This sequence joins TRBV7-2 and TRBJ2-3; 9 nucleotides match TRBD2. CDR3 length equals 14 residues. The ends lost 5 bases at V and 5 bases at J; junction bases unmatched: 5. Germline V gives CDR1 SGHTA, CDR2 FQGNSA. The CDR3 nucleotides are TGTGCCAGCAGCCCGGGACTAGCAGTAGATACGCAGTATTTT. Its translation is CASSPGLAVDTQYF. Complete variable domain (other parts from reference TRBV7-2 and TRBJ2-3): GAGVSQSPSNKVTEKGKDVELRCDPISGHTALYWYRQSLGQGLEFLIYFQGNSAPDKSGLPSDRFSAERTGGSVSTLTIQRTQQEDSAVYLCASSPGLAVDTQYFGPGTRLTVL.